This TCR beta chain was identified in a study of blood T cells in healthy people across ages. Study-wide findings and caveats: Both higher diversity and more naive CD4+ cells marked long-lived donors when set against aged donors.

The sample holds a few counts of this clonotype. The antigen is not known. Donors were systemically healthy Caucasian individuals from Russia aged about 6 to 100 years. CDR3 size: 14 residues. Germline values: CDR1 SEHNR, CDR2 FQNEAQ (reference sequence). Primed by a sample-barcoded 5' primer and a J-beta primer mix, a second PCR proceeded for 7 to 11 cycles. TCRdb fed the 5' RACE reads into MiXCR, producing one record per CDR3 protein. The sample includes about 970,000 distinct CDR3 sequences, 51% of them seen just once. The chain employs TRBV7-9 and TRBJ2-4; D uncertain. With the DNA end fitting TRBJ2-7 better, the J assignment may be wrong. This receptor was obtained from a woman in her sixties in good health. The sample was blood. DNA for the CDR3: TGTGCCAGCAGCTTTCAGATGTACCCCTACGAGCAGTACTTC. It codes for CASSFQMYPYEQYF.